The rows below give T cell receptor beta chains drawn from one sample of a study of immune cell composition in non-small cell lung cancer. Clones were read by immunoSEQ multiplex PCR, and TCRdb kept only the in-frame ones, dropping some. The sample records roughly 8,700 clones, roughly 80% being singletons. Specimen: non-adjacent lung tissue. The receptors originated from a human donor with non-small cell lung cancer. Each CDR3 is given with its conserved first and last residue. The D gene is left open where the match is weak. Size values are once, few and many counts, or a class for expanded clones, and some rows have none.

abundance: .
d_gene: TRBD1
v_gene: TRBV18
j_gene: TRBJ2-2
CDR3aa: CASSPAGQGSTGELFF
CDR3nt: TGTGCCAGCTCACCAGCGGGACAGGGTTCCACCGGGGAGCTGTTTTTT

abundance: .
d_gene: .
v_gene: TRBV27
j_gene: TRBJ1-6
CDR3aa: CASSPNRYNSPLHF
CDR3nt: TGTGCCAGCAGCCCGAACCGTTATAATTCACCCCTCCACTTT

abundance: .
d_gene: .
v_gene: TRBV19
j_gene: TRBJ1-1
CDR3aa: CASTPRANTEAFF
CDR3nt: TGTGCCAGTACTCCGCGGGCGAACACTGAAGCTTTCTTT

abundance: .
d_gene: .
v_gene: TRBV7-6
j_gene: TRBJ2-7
CDR3aa: CASSLAVGNEQYF
CDR3nt: TGTGCCAGCAGCTTAGCAGTGGGGAACGAGCAGTACTTC

abundance: .
d_gene: TRBD1
v_gene: TRBV6-1
j_gene: TRBJ2-7
CDR3aa: CASRTDRRYEQYF
CDR3nt: TGTGCCAGCAGGACGGACAGGCGATACGAGCAGTACTTC

abundance: .
d_gene: .
v_gene: TRBV11-2
j_gene: TRBJ2-7
CDR3aa: CASEGEGSYEQYF
CDR3nt: TGTGCCAGCGAGGGAGAGGGCTCCTACGAGCAGTACTTC

abundance: .
d_gene: .
v_gene: TRBV29-1
j_gene: TRBJ2-3
CDR3aa: CSVDGGGLPSTDTQYF
CDR3nt: TGCAGCGTTGACGGTGGGGGACTCCCTAGCACAGATACGCAGTATTTT

abundance: .
d_gene: TRBD1
v_gene: TRBV19
j_gene: TRBJ1-6
CDR3aa: CASSTETGGASPLHF
CDR3nt: TGTGCCAGTAGTACGGAGACAGGGGGAGCCTCACCCCTCCACTTT

abundance: .
d_gene: TRBD2
v_gene: TRBV14
j_gene: TRBJ2-2
CDR3aa: CASSHPLAGGPGELFF
CDR3nt: TGTGCCAGCAGCCACCCACTAGCGGGGGGGCCCGGGGAGCTGTTTTTT

abundance: .
d_gene: .
v_gene: TRBV5-4
j_gene: TRBJ2-2
CDR3aa: CASSAGPLNTGELFF
CDR3nt: TGTGCCAGCAGCGCCGGGCCCTTAAACACCGGGGAGCTGTTTTTT

abundance: .
d_gene: .
v_gene: TRBV4-3
j_gene: TRBJ2-7
CDR3aa: CASSQESLDYEQYF
CDR3nt: TGCGCCAGCAGCCAAGAAAGTTTGGACTACGAGCAGTACTTC

abundance: few
d_gene: TRBD1
v_gene: TRBV28
j_gene: TRBJ1-6
CDR3aa: CASSRDSQSFSPLHF
CDR3nt: TGTGCCAGCAGCCGGGACAGCCAGTCCTTTTCACCCCTCCACTTT

abundance: .
d_gene: .
v_gene: TRBV18
j_gene: TRBJ1-2
CDR3aa: CASSPPRGAGNYGYTF
CDR3nt: TGTGCCAGCTCACCACCCAGGGGAGCGGGCAATTATGGCTACACCTTC

abundance: .
d_gene: .
v_gene: TRBV19
j_gene: TRBJ1-5
CDR3aa: CASSIDGSNQPQHF
CDR3nt: TGTGCCAGTAGTATAGATGGTAGCAATCAGCCCCAGCATTTT